This T cell receptor (beta chain) is from a study of T cell responses to AZD1222 COVID-19 vaccine. Profiling relied on immunoSEQ multiplex PCR, and the TCRdb table lists in-frame clones only, not all of them. This sample yields about 78,000 clones, of which roughly 80% are seen a single time; 2.5% to 3.5% belongs to the top ten. V was trimmed by 5 bases and J by 0 bases, leaving 13 bases between them. The V gene's germline CDR1 is SGHTA and CDR2 FQGTGA. CDR3 length: 15 amino acids. The source was peripheral blood, collected on day 0 of AZD1222 vaccination. The origin of this receptor is an adult in good health. The V gene is TRBV7-3, the J gene TRBJ1-1; no definite D call. CDR3 sequence (DNA): TGTGCCAGCAGCCGACTACAGCGTATGAACACTGAAGCTTTCTTT. Translated, it gives CASSRLQRMNTEAFF.